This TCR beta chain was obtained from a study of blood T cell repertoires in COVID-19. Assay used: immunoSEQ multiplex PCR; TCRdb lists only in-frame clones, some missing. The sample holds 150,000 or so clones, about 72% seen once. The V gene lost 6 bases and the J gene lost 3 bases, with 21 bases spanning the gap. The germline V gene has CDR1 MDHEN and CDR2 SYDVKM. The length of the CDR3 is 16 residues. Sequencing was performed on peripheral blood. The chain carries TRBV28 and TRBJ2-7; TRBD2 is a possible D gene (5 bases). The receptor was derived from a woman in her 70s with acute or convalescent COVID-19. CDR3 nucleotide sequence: TGTGCCAGCAGCTCCCCATACCGGGCCCGGGGCTACGAGCAGTACTTC. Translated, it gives CASSSPYRARGYEQYF.